These T cell receptor beta chains were read from a single sample in a study of blood T cell dynamics during melanoma immunotherapy. Assay: immunoSEQ multiplex PCR; the TCRdb copy retains only in-frame clones and omits some. The table records 5,000 to 7,500 clones, approximately 88% of them present only once. This material consisted of blood, taken from a patient treated with checkpoint blockade. These receptors were collected from a human donor with melanoma. Each CDR3 is given with its conserved first and last residue. The order of the fields is V gene, D gene, clone size, J gene, CDR3 protein, CDR3 DNA. A D gene is named only where the DNA matches it firmly. Some rows mark clone size as missing; the rest say once, few, many or name a class of expanded clone.

TRBV11-2	TRBD1	NA	TRBJ2-1	CASSFSGTGVNEQFF	TGTGCCAGCAGCTTTTCCGGGACAGGGGTCAATGAGCAGTTCTTC
TRBV7-9	NA	once	TRBJ2-5	CASSLGESKTQYF	TGTGCCAGCAGCTTAGGGGAGAGTAAGACCCAGTACTTC
TRBV5-1	NA	NA	TRBJ1-2	CASSLEAGMVGYTF	TGCGCCAGCAGCTTGGAGGCGGGGATGGTTGGCTACACCTTC
TRBV18	NA	NA	TRBJ1-1	CASSLISGTGRMNTEAFF	TGTGCCAGCTCACTTATCTCCGGCACAGGGCGCATGAACACTGAAGCTTTCTTT
TRBV6-5	TRBD1	few	TRBJ2-7	CASSYGQGFEQYF	TGTGCCAGCAGTTATGGACAGGGGTTCGAGCAGTACTTC
TRBV30	NA	NA	TRBJ2-6	CAWNQRDAETSGANVLTF	TGTGCCTGGAACCAAAGGGACGCGGAGACCTCTGGGGCCAACGTCCTGACTTTC
TRBV2	NA	once	TRBJ2-3	CASRGDGDTQYF	TGTGCCAGCAGGGGAGATGGGGATACGCAGTATTTT
TRBV7-2	NA	NA	TRBJ2-3	CASSPSVVTDTQYF	TGTGCCAGCAGCCCTTCTGTCGTGACAGATACGCAGTATTTT
TRBV19	NA	few	TRBJ2-7	CASSIGLAHEQYF	TGTGCCAGTAGTATTGGTTTAGCCCACGAGCAGTACTTC
TRBV6-1	TRBD1	NA	TRBJ2-7	CASSETGGTGFYEQYF	TGTGCCAGCAGTGAAACGGGCGGGACAGGGTTTTACGAGCAGTACTTC
TRBV7-8	NA	NA	TRBJ2-1	CASSPAGYNEQFF	TGTGCCAGCAGCCCAGCGGGCTACAATGAGCAGTTCTTC
TRBV6-1	NA	NA	TRBJ2-7	CASRAHSSYEQYF	TGTGCCAGCCGGGCACATAGCTCCTACGAGCAGTACTTC
TRBV10-3	NA	few	TRBJ1-2	CAISPTGPQRSYTF	TGTGCCATCAGCCCTACCGGCCCACAGAGGAGCTACACCTTC
TRBV7-7	TRBD2	NA	TRBJ2-2	CASSYGLAGSGTGELFF	TGTGCCAGCAGTTACGGACTAGCGGGGAGTGGGACCGGGGAGCTGTTTTTT
TRBV7-8	TRBD1	NA	TRBJ1-4	CAAGDRFTTNEKLFF	TGTGCAGCAGGGGACAGATTTACAACTAATGAAAAACTGTTTTTT
TRBV4-2	NA	NA	TRBJ1-1	CASSQERRGRAEAFF	TGTGCCAGCAGCCAGGAACGTCGGGGAAGGGCTGAAGCTTTCTTT
TRBV7-3	TRBD1	once	TRBJ2-1	CASSSGQGSYNEQFF	TGTGCCAGCAGCTCCGGACAGGGTTCCTACAATGAGCAGTTCTTC
TRBV4-1	TRBD1	NA	TRBJ1-5	CASSLIRTGYSNQPQHF	TGCGCCAGCAGCCTTATTCGGACAGGCTATAGCAATCAGCCCCAGCATTTT
TRBV7-3	NA	NA	TRBJ1-6	CASSSNREVNSPLHF	TGTGCCAGCAGCTCGAACCGGGAGGTAAATTCACCCCTCCACTTT
TRBV27	NA	once	TRBJ1-2	CASSPGGGELGYTF	TGTGCCAGCAGTCCCGGGGGGGGCGAACTTGGCTACACCTTC
TRBV6-5	NA	NA	TRBJ1-5	CASTVNPFPRQPQHF	TGTGCCAGTACAGTTAACCCGTTCCCGAGACAGCCCCAGCATTTT
TRBV11-3	NA	NA	TRBJ2-4	CASSLGQGGAKNIQYF	TGTGCCAGCAGCTTAGGGCAGGGGGGGGCCAAAAACATTCAGTACTTC
TRBV18	NA	NA	TRBJ2-5	CASSPPVGGRRTQYF	TGTGCCAGCTCACCACCGGTCGGAGGGCGTAGGACCCAGTACTTC
TRBV7-3	TRBD2	NA	TRBJ2-7	CASSPGGGPEQYF	TGTGCCAGCAGCCCCGGGGGGGGCCCCGAGCAGTACTTC